The 28 T cell receptor beta chains presented below share a single source sample, sequenced in a study of shared clonotypes between healthy human individuals. Sequencing was performed with immunoSEQ multiplex PCR; in TCRdb, only in-frame clones are kept and a portion is missing. The sample contains over 2 million clones, 85% to 95% of which appear only once. The sample comprised naive CD4+ T cells from PBMCs. Subset reported: CD45RA+ positively selected. These receptors originate from a man in his late teens or twenties in good health. Some clones in this sample may be carry-over from other donors' samples.

On this clone itself: This same CDR3 is encoded by further DNA sequences in the sample. The rearrangement uses TRBV18 and TRBJ1-5; D perhaps matches TRBD1 (5 bases). The CDR3 length is 13 residues. Germline-derived CDR1 and CDR2 are KGHSH and LQKENI. V was pared by 4 bases and J by 2 bases, with 6 bases between. The CDR3 region has the DNA TGTGCCAGCTCACGGGACCGCAATCAGCCCCAGCATTTT. This sequence encodes CASSRDRNQPQHF.

The V gene is TRBV28, the J gene TRBJ2-6; no firm D call. The CDR3 spans 18 residues. The germline V and J ends were trimmed by 2 bases and 0 bases, with 14 bases remaining between them. From germline, CDR1 is MDHEN and CDR2 SYDVKM. The CDR3 spells CASSLGSGTLSGANVLTF. The CDR3 DNA reads as TGTGCCAGCAGTTTAGGGTCAGGCACCCTCTCTGGGGCCAACGTCCTGACTTTC.

This clone appeared a single time. This sample includes further DNA sequences coding for the same CDR3. V gene TRBV19 combines with J gene TRBJ2-7, with 8 bases fitting TRBD2. The trim removed 1 base at V and 7 bases at J, leaving 0 bases unmatched. The CDR3 runs 12 residues. Germline assignment: CDR1 LNHDA and CDR2 SQIVND (reference sequence). In DNA, the CDR3 is TGTGCCAGTAGTATAGTAGCGGGAGAGCAGTACTTC. This sequence encodes CASSIVAGEQYF. Full variable domain (outside the CDR3, taken from reference TRBV19 and TRBJ2-7): DGGITQSPKYLFRKEGQNVTLSCEQNLNHDAMYWYRQDPGQGLRLIYYSQIVNDFQKGDIAEGYSVSREKKESFPLTVTSAQKNPTAFYLCASSIVAGEQYFGPGTRLTVT.

This clone occurred once. The V and J genes are TRBV7-2 and TRBJ1-5; maybe TRBD1 (5 bases). The V end lost 5 bases, the J end lost 1 base, and 12 bases lay between the germline ends. The germline gives CDR1 SGHTA, CDR2 FQGNSA. CDR3 length equals 15 residues. This CDR3 reads CASSPGPASNQPQHF. CDR3 in DNA: TGTGCCAGCAGCCCGGGACCGGCGAGCAATCAGCCCCAGCATTTT.

This clone was picked up a small number of times. This sequence joins TRBV7-9 and TRBJ2-7, with 8 bases that match TRBD2. The CDR3 is 15 amino acids. CDR1 SEHNR and CDR2 FQNEAQ come from the germline V gene (reference sequence). Trimming took 0 bases from V and 3 from J; bases not matched to a gene: 4. The CDR3 here is CASSLAPGTSYEQYF. The CDR3 coding sequence is TGTGCCAGCAGCTTAGCCCCCGGGACTAGCTACGAGCAGTACTTC.

This clone was recorded only once. V is TRBV28 and J is TRBJ2-5; no definite D call. The CDR3 runs to 17 residues. The germline CDR1 and CDR2 sequences are MDHEN and SYDVKM. V lost 1 base, J lost 0 bases, and 15 bases lay in between. The CDR3 coding sequence is TGTGCCAGCAGTTTATTTCCCCGTTTGATCGACCAAGAGACCCAGTACTTC. Protein: CASSLFPRLIDQETQYF. The variable domain in full, with the rest retrieved from reference TRBV28 and TRBJ2-5, is DVKVTQSSRYLVKRTGEKVFLECVQDMDHENMFWYRQDPGLGLRLIYFSYDVKMKEKGDIPEGYSVSREKKERFSLILESASTNQTSMYLCASSLFPRLIDQETQYFGPGTRLLVL.

Here the CDR3 DNA reads TGTGCCAGCATTGGGTATAGGAAGGCGGGAGGGCTCTACGAGCAGTACTTC. It codes for CASIGYRKAGGLYEQYF. The V gene is TRBV28, the J gene TRBJ2-7; 9 nucleotides match TRBD2. The CDR3 consists of 17 residues. CDR1 and CDR2 from the germline V gene are MDHEN and SYDVKM. The V gene end was trimmed by 7 bases and the J gene end by 3 bases; junction bases not matched to a gene: 16.

The V gene is TRBV7-8, the J gene TRBJ2-2; a possible D gene is TRBD1 (6 bases). The CDR3 length is 15 residues. The germline gives CDR1 SGHVS, CDR2 FQNEAQ. The V and J ends lost 3 bases and 1 base respectively, with 9 bases between them. The DNA for the CDR3 is TGTGCCAGCAGCTTGGGACACCTGAACACCGGGGAGCTGTTTTTT. It yields the protein CASSLGHLNTGELFF.

The chain joins TRBV7-9 to TRBJ2-3; tentative D call: TRBD2 (5 bases). Germline values: CDR1 SEHNR, CDR2 FQNEAQ (reference sequence). The CDR3 runs to 15 residues. V was pared by 3 bases and J by 3 bases, with 13 bases between. The CDR3 sequence: CASSFALGSTDTQYF. The CDR3 DNA follows: TGTGCCAGCAGCTTCGCGTTAGGGAGTACAGATACGCAGTATTTT.

The chain employs TRBV6-1 and TRBJ2-7, with TRBD2 as a possible D gene (6 bases). Germline CDR1 is MNHNS and CDR2 is SASEGT. This CDR3 has 17 amino acids. V was trimmed by 2 bases and J by 2 bases, leaving 19 bases between them. The CDR3 sequence is CASSEWGVSLGTYEQYF. In nucleotides, the CDR3 is TGTGCCAGCAGTGAATGGGGGGTTAGCCTAGGAACCTACGAGCAGTACTTC.

For this clone: This CDR3 is also generated by other DNA sequences in the sample. The rearrangement joins TRBV19 to TRBJ1-5, with 8 nucleotides matching TRBD1. The germline CDR1 and CDR2 sequences are LNHDA and SQIVND (reference sequence). The CDR3 covers 15 residues. After removal of 4 bases from V and 2 bases from J, the junction contained 4 bases not matched to a gene. The chain's CDR3 is CASSRQGQGNQPQHF. CDR3 coding DNA: TGTGCCAGTAGTAGACAGGGGCAGGGCAATCAGCCCCAGCATTTT.

The chain couples TRBV2 to TRBJ2-2; TRBD1 might be the D (5 bases). CDR1 is SNHLY, CDR2 FYNNEI, per germline. The CDR3 has 13 residues. The V end lost 2 bases, the J end lost 8 bases, and 9 bases lay between the germline ends. The CDR3 protein is CASSEWGMGELFF. Here the CDR3 DNA reads TGTGCCAGCAGTGAATGGGGCATGGGGGAGCTGTTTTTT.

The gene calls are TRBV11-2 and TRBJ1-2, with a possible D match to TRBD1 (6 bases). CDR1 SGHAT and CDR2 FQNNGV come from the germline V gene. The CDR3 length is 16 residues. Trimming stripped 0 bases from V and 0 bases from J, with 11 bases between. CDR3 protein: CASSLDRGTSNYGYTF. CDR3 sequence (DNA): TGTGCCAGCAGCTTAGATCGTGGGACATCTAACTATGGCTACACCTTC.

The chain uses TRBV7-2 and TRBJ1-1; D is ambiguous. The germline V gene encodes CDR1 SGHTA and CDR2 FQGNSA. The CDR3 covers 12 residues. Trimming removed 0 bases from V and 4 bases from J, with 3 bases in between. The CDR3 DNA sequence: TGTGCCAGCAGCTTAGCGGGCACTGAAGCTTTCTTT. Its translation: CASSLAGTEAFF.

This clone was detected only once. This chain links TRBV7-9 with TRBJ2-4, with 8 bases fitting TRBD1. Germline assignment: CDR1 SEHNR and CDR2 FQNEAQ (reference sequence). Losses at the gene ends were 3 bases for V and 8 bases for J; bases not matched to a gene: 9. The CDR3 extends over 15 amino acids. The CDR3 DNA sequence: TGTGCCAGCAGCTTCCAAGGACAGGGAGGAGACATTCAGTACTTC. Its translation: CASSFQGQGGDIQYF. The entire variable domain, with the rest obtained from reference TRBV7-9 and TRBJ2-4, is as follows: DTGVSQNPRHKITKRGQNVTFRCDPISEHNRLYWYRQTLGQGPEFLTYFQNEAQLEKSRLLSDRFSAERPKGSFSTLEIQRTEQGDSAMYLCASSFQGQGGDIQYFGAGTRLSVL.

The rearrangement links TRBV6-1 to TRBJ1-5; D unclear. Trimming left V 7 bases short and J 1 base short, with 8 bases between. Germline V gene data show CDR1 as MNHNS and CDR2 as SASEGT. The CDR3 has 13 amino acids. CDR3 sequence (DNA): TGTGCCAGCAATCTGGGGAGCAATCAGCCCCAGCATTTT. Protein: CASNLGSNQPQHF.

This chain connects TRBV6-5 to TRBJ2-5; tentative D call: TRBD1 (7 bases). V was clipped by 2 bases and J by 5 bases, with 15 bases between them. Germline values: CDR1 MNHEY, CDR2 SVGAGI. The CDR3 runs to 15 residues. CDR3: CASSYQRTGGETQYF. The CDR3 DNA reads TGTGCCAGCAGTTACCAACGGACAGGAGGGGAGACCCAGTACTTC.

V and J are TRBV4-1 and TRBJ1-2; D is possibly TRBD1 (5 bases). Trimming cost V 3 bases and J 10 bases, with 24 bases left between them. The length of the CDR3 is 16 residues. Per the germline V gene, CDR1 is MGHRA and CDR2 is YSYEKL. The CDR3 DNA follows: TGCGCCAGCAGCCACCCTGCGGGGGGGAAATTTATGGACTACACCTTC. This codes for CASSHPAGGKFMDYTF.

The J gene is TRBJ2-7, the V gene TRBV2; D remains unclear. The CDR3 covers 12 residues. Trimming shortened V by 8 bases and J by 3 bases, and 11 bases separated the two germline ends. Germline-derived CDR1 and CDR2 are SNHLY and FYNNEI. CDR3 loop: CASRDGRYEQYF. CDR3 DNA: TGTGCCAGCCGAGACGGCCGCTACGAGCAGTACTTC.

The chain recombines TRBV11-3 with TRBJ2-1; no reliable D call. Deletions cut 0 bases from V and 0 bases from J, with 6 bases between. The CDR3 extends over 15 amino acids. CDR1 and CDR2 from the germline V gene are SGHNT and YENEEA. This chain's CDR3 is CASSLEGGSYNEQFF. The CDR3 nucleotides are TGTGCCAGCAGCTTAGAAGGCGGCTCCTACAATGAGCAGTTCTTC.

This chain connects TRBV2 to TRBJ1-2; D unclear. The CDR3 contains 14 residues. CDR1 SNHLY and CDR2 FYNNEI come from the germline V gene. With 4 bases removed from V and 4 bases from J, the gap between germline ends came to 13 bases. CDR3 sequence (DNA): TGTGCCAGCAGTGGGGAGGGCAATTCCTATGGCTACACCTTC. Protein sequence: CASSGEGNSYGYTF.

This chain links TRBV27 with TRBJ2-7; 7 bases are a match to TRBD2. The length of the CDR3 is 15 residues. CDR1 is MNHEY and CDR2 is SMNVEV in the germline V gene (reference sequence). Trimming at V came to 5 bases and at J to 2 bases, leaving 9 bases not matched to a gene. The CDR3 bases are TGTGCCAGCAGTAATGGACTAGTCATAGCCTACGAGCAGTACTTC. This encodes CASSNGLVIAYEQYF.

V is TRBV9 and J is TRBJ2-2; 8 bases agree with TRBD1. Looked up from germline, CDR1 is SGDLS and CDR2 is YYNGEE. This CDR3 is built from 16 residues. J gave up 6 bases and V 3 bases, and 10 bases lay outside the gene matches. Here the CDR3 DNA reads TGTGCCAGCAGCGGAGGGGGGACCAGGGGGCCCGGGGAGCTGTTTTTT. As protein: CASSGGGTRGPGELFF.

This clone has a single count. This chain uses TRBV5-4 with TRBJ1-1; D remains unclear. Germline assignment: CDR1 SGHNT and CDR2 YYREEE (reference sequence). The length of the CDR3 is 15 residues. Trimming stripped 0 bases from V and 5 bases from J, with 14 bases between. The CDR3 protein is CASSLARSGGTEAFF. In DNA, the CDR3 is TGTGCCAGCAGCTTGGCGAGGTCCGGTGGAACTGAAGCTTTCTTT. The full variable domain, with the rest looked up from reference TRBV5-4 and TRBJ1-1, is ETGVTQSPTHLIKTRGQQVTLRCSSQSGHNTVSWYQQALGQGPQFIFQYYREEENGRGNFPPRFSGLQFPNYSSELNVNALELDDSALYLCASSLARSGGTEAFFGQGTRLTVV.

For this clone: This sample also contains other DNA sequences that code for the same CDR3. The rearrangement links TRBV9 to TRBJ1-2; no clear D gene. CDR1 SGDLS and CDR2 YYNGEE come from the germline V gene. The CDR3 loop spans 14 amino acids. V lost 0 bases and J 1 base, leaving 7 bases between the germline ends. The CDR3, as DNA: TGTGCCAGCAGCGTAGGAGCGGATAACTATGGCTACACCTTC. Its protein product is CASSVGADNYGYTF.

The chain has TRBV30 and TRBJ1-2; maybe TRBD1 (5 bases). Germline V gives CDR1 GTSNPN, CDR2 SVGIG (reference sequence). V lost 3 bases and J lost 4, with 12 bases in between. The CDR3 is made up of 13 amino acids. CDR3 loop: CAWSRPGTYGYTF. The CDR3 DNA sequence: TGTGCCTGGAGCCGTCCGGGGACCTATGGCTACACCTTC.

To note about this clone: Additional DNA sequences in this sample encode the identical CDR3. The chain has TRBV7-6 and TRBJ2-7; TRBD1 matches at 11 bases. The CDR3 loop spans 15 amino acids. J gave up 4 bases and V 0 bases, and 2 bases lay outside the gene matches. In germline, CDR1 is SGHVS, CDR2 FNYEAQ. This CDR3 reads CASSLAGTGGYEQYF. Written as DNA, the CDR3 is TGTGCCAGCAGCTTAGCCGGGACAGGGGGATACGAGCAGTACTTC.

The V gene is TRBV11-2, the J gene TRBJ2-7; D gene uncertain. Germline CDR1 and CDR2: SGHAT and FQNNGV. The CDR3 contains 15 residues. Between the trimmed V and J ends, which lost 4 bases and 2 bases, there was a span of 15 bases. In DNA, the CDR3 is TGTGCCAGCAGCTCGCGCCCCGACGTAACCTACGAGCAGTACTTC. This translates into CASSSRPDVTYEQYF. The variable domain in full, with the rest retrieved from reference TRBV11-2 and TRBJ2-7, is EAGVAQSPRYKIIEKRQSVAFWCNPISGHATLYWYQQILGQGPKLLIQFQNNGVVDDSQLPKDRFSAERLKGVDSTLKIQPAKLEDSAVYLCASSSRPDVTYEQYFGPGTRLTVT.